The 11 T cell receptor beta chains below come from one sample, sequenced in a study of molecular identifiers for immune sequencing clone quantification. MiXCR, run by TCRdb on the PCR reads, gives a single entry per CDR3 protein. Here the sample spans over 85,000 distinct CDR3 sequences, 35% being singletons. The source material was naive CD8+ T cells from blood, with Jurkat cell RNA spiked in. Subset indicated: FACS-sorted CD8+CD4-CCR7+CD45RA+ naive T cells. These receptors originate from a human donor in good health. Some libraries in this study had Jurkat cell RNA spiked in.

This chain connects TRBV3-1 to TRBJ1-2, with D possibly TRBD1 on 5 matching bases. V shed 1 base and J shed 3 bases, with 15 bases lying between them. CDR3 length: 16 amino acids. Germline loops: CDR1 LGHDT, CDR2 YNNKEL (reference sequence). CDR3 residues: CASSQVPGGPYYGYTF. In DNA, the CDR3 is TGTGCCAGCAGCCAAGTCCCCGGGGGACCGTACTATGGCTACACCTTC.

Comment on this clonotype: This CDR3 is missing its conserved last phenylalanine or tryptophan, likely due to a read error. The V gene is TRBV18, the J gene TRBJ2-7; 9 positions match TRBD2. The germline V gene encodes CDR1 KGHSH and CDR2 LQKENI. The junction had 5 bases not matched to a gene; V was cut back by 1 base and J by 7 bases. CDR3 length: 14 residues. CDR3 sequence reads: CASSPLAGVGEQYY. The CDR3 DNA is TGTGCCAGCTCACCACTAGCGGGAGTGGGGGAGCAGTACTAC.

The chain couples TRBV20-1 to TRBJ2-1; 8 nucleotides line up with TRBD2. The CDR3 runs 16 residues. Looked up from germline, CDR1 is DFQATT and CDR2 is SNEGSKA (reference sequence). V lost 6 bases to trimming and J lost 0 bases; unmatched junction nucleotides: 10. CDR3 region: CSATGRAGASYNEQFF. DNA of the CDR3: TGCAGTGCCACCGGGCGAGCGGGGGCCTCCTACAATGAGCAGTTCTTC.

The chain employs TRBV4-1 and TRBJ1-1; TRBD1 is a possible D gene (5 bases). Trimming pared 1 base from V and 1 base from J, leaving 10 bases between. This CDR3 is 15 amino acids long. CDR1 MGHRA and CDR2 YSYEKL come from the germline V gene. CDR3 protein: CASSQVGRSNTEAFF. In DNA, the CDR3 is TGCGCCAGCAGCCAAGTGGGGCGGTCGAACACTGAAGCTTTCTTT.

This clonotype was counted once. The conserved closing phenylalanine or tryptophan is absent in this CDR3, likely reflecting a read error. The V and J genes are TRBV9 and TRBJ2-3, with D uncertain. The germline gives CDR1 SGDLS, CDR2 YYNGEE. V lost 2 bases and J 4 bases, leaving 5 bases between the germline ends. CDR3 length: 12 amino acids. This CDR3 reads CASSVSPDTQYY. The CDR3, as DNA: TGTGCCAGCAGCGTTTCCCCAGATACGCAGTATTAT.

In its sample, this clonotype was seen many times. The chain has TRBV19 and TRBJ2-6; TRBD1 might be the D (6 bases). CDR1 is LNHDA, CDR2 SQIVND, per germline (reference sequence). Trimming pared 3 bases from V and 11 bases from J, leaving 8 bases between. The CDR3 covers 12 residues. CDR3 in amino acids: CASSMTGYVLTF. Here the CDR3 DNA reads TGTGCCAGTAGTATGACAGGTTACGTCCTGACTTTC.

This clonotype was observed at least ten times. The CDR3 protein is CASSSPLSVRGGNTQYF. The CDR3 DNA sequence: TGTGCCAGCAGTTCCCCCCTCTCCGTCCGCGGGGGAAATACGCAGTATTTT. The V and J genes are TRBV28 and TRBJ2-3, with 7 positions matching TRBD2. Germline V lookup: CDR1 MDHEN, CDR2 SYDVKM. V trimming: 4 bases; J trimming: 7 bases; junction bases outside the gene matches: 17. This CDR3 is built from 17 residues.

This chain joins TRBV12-3 or TRBV12-4 and TRBJ2-3, with D possibly matching TRBD2 (6 bases). V lost 6 bases to trimming and J lost 10 bases, with 20 bases between them. This CDR3 spans 14 amino acids. The CDR3 DNA follows: TGTGCCAGCAGGATGGGACTTTCCCCCGATTCGCAGTATTTT. This sequence encodes CASRMGLSPDSQYF.

This clonotype showed up just a few times. This sequence joins TRBV27 and TRBJ2-3, with D hard to call. Germline lookup yields CDR1 MNHEY and CDR2 SMNVEV (reference sequence). The CDR3 sequence is 15 residues long. With 5 bases removed from V and 2 bases from J, the gap between germline ends came to 14 bases. The CDR3: CASSPIGPTTDTQYF. The DNA for the CDR3 is TGTGCCAGCAGTCCCATCGGACCCACCACAGATACGCAGTATTTT.

To note about this clonotype: This may stem from a read error, because a much larger clone lies one nucleotide away. This chain uses TRBV19 with TRBJ2-1, with D perhaps TRBD1 (6 bases). Germline assignment: CDR1 LNHDA and CDR2 SQIVND (reference sequence). The CDR3 is made up of 11 amino acids. The CDR3 is CASGQGNAQFF. For the CDR3, the DNA is TGTGCCAGTGGTCAGGGGAATGCGCAGTTCTTC.

This clonotype occurred many times. The chain couples TRBV6-2 or TRBV6-3 to TRBJ1-1, with unresolved D. Trimming took 3 bases from V and 5 from J, leaving 7 bases between them. The germline V gene encodes CDR1 MNHEY and CDR2 SVGEGT. The CDR3 extends over 12 amino acids. For the CDR3, the DNA is TGTGCCAGCAGTTATATGGATACTGAAGCTTTCTTT. Translated: CASSYMDTEAFF.